The 18 T cell receptor beta chains listed next were all sequenced from one sample in a study of T cells in Graves' hyperthyroidism and ophthalmopathy. Amplified TCR beta CDR3 regions derived from RNA transcripts. The HTBI primer set drove a first-round RT-PCR of the TCR CDR3. One entry per CDR3 protein, called by TCRdb with MiXCR from the multiplex PCR reads. The sample carries roughly 500,000 distinct CDR3 sequences, roughly 45% recorded once. Specimen: peripheral blood or thyroid tissue (not recorded which). The receptor source for this set is an adult woman with Graves' disease, either hyperthyroidism or ophthalmopathy (not recorded which).

The rearrangement uses TRBV11-2 and TRBJ1-6; no firm D call. CDR1 is SGHAT and CDR2 is FQNNGV in the germline V gene. CDR3 length: 14 amino acids. The ends were cut back, 5 bases at V and 0 bases at J, with 5 bases in the middle. The DNA for the CDR3 is TGTGCCAGCAGCCCCAACTCCTATAATTCACCCCTCCACTTT. Its protein product is CASSPNSYNSPLHF.

This clonotype was recorded many times. The J gene is TRBJ1-5, the V gene TRBV19; the D gene is possibly TRBD1 (5 bases). The CDR3 runs to 16 residues. Germline V gene lookup returns CDR1 LNHDA and CDR2 SQIVND (reference sequence). Trimming removed 7 bases at V and 1 base at J, with 17 bases between. This CDR3 reads CASMGRLKGSNQPQHF. In nucleotides, the CDR3 is TGTGCCAGTATGGGCAGGCTGAAGGGGAGCAATCAGCCCCAGCATTTT.

The rearrangement links TRBV7-8 to TRBJ1-2; D is uncertain. Trimming removed 1 base from V and 8 bases from J, with 11 bases in between. The V gene's germline CDR1 is SGHVS and CDR2 FQNEAQ. The CDR3 length is 13 residues. The CDR3 sequence: CASSLVMGRGYTF. CDR3 nucleotide sequence: TGTGCCAGCAGCTTAGTAATGGGAAGGGGCTACACCTTC.

The table lists this clonotype with a few counts. The rearrangement joins TRBV20-1 to TRBJ1-2; D not certain. Germline V gives CDR1 DFQATT, CDR2 SNEGSKA (reference sequence). This CDR3 comprises 8 residues. V was trimmed by 3 bases and J by 7 bases, leaving 0 bases between them. CDR3 protein: CSASGYTF. Here the CDR3 DNA reads TGCAGTGCTAGTGGCTACACCTTC.

This clonotype has a count of ten or more. The chain links TRBV29-1 to TRBJ2-2; a weak D match, TRBD2 (5 bases). CDR1 and CDR2 (germline): SQVTM, ANQGSEA. The V end lost 6 bases, the J end lost 6 bases, and 17 bases lay between the germline ends. The length of the CDR3 is 14 residues. CDR3 sequence: CSVGSGNLAGELFF. The CDR3 DNA reads TGCAGCGTGGGGAGTGGCAATCTAGCCGGGGAGCTGTTTTTT.

This sequence joins TRBV29-1 and TRBJ1-2; TRBD1 is a possible D gene (5 bases). Germline V gene lookup returns CDR1 SQVTM and CDR2 ANQGSEA. V was trimmed by 7 bases and J by 1 base, leaving 16 bases between them. The CDR3 runs 14 residues. CDR3 sequence reads: CSATGRQNNYGYTF. CDR3 sequence (DNA): TGCAGCGCAACGGGGAGACAGAATAACTATGGCTACACCTTC.

The chain has TRBV9 and TRBJ1-5; D is uncertain. Germline assignment: CDR1 SGDLS and CDR2 YYNGEE. V was cut by 8 bases and J by 2 bases, with 17 bases left in between. The CDR3 sequence is 15 residues long. The chain's CDR3 is CASSEVSAGNQPQHF. In DNA, the CDR3 is TGTGCCAGTAGTGAAGTGTCGGCTGGCAATCAGCCCCAGCATTTT.

This clonotype was observed many times. This chain connects TRBV7-2 to TRBJ2-2, with TRBD1 matching over 8 bases. Per the germline V gene, CDR1 is SGHTA and CDR2 is FQGNSA. The J segment lost 6 bases and the V segment lost 3 bases, leaving 9 bases of the junction unmatched. There are 16 residues in the CDR3. DNA of the CDR3: TGTGCCAGCAGCTTCCCACCGGGACAGGCGGCCGGGGAGCTGTTTTTT. Amino acid sequence: CASSFPPGQAAGELFF.

V usage is TRBV7-2 and J usage is TRBJ1-3; 8 bases fit TRBD1. The J segment lost 3 bases and the V segment lost 3 bases, leaving 7 bases of the junction unmatched. Germline assignment: CDR1 SGHTA and CDR2 FQGNSA. The CDR3 has 16 residues. CDR3 amino acids: CASSFARQGLGNTIYF. In nucleotides, the CDR3 is TGTGCCAGCAGCTTCGCCCGACAGGGGCTTGGAAACACCATATATTTT.

The rearrangement links TRBV4-1 to TRBJ1-6; D is ambiguous. V was trimmed by 2 bases and J by 12 bases, leaving 14 bases between them. Germline assignment: CDR1 MGHRA and CDR2 YSYEKL. This CDR3 is built from 14 residues. CDR3 in amino acids: CASSQRPDFLPLHF. The CDR3 DNA sequence: TGCGCCAGCAGCCAACGGCCCGATTTTTTACCCCTCCACTTT.

This clonotype was detected a few times. V gene TRBV15 combines with J gene TRBJ2-3; D is unclear. There are 13 residues in the CDR3. Germline V lookup: CDR1 LNHNV, CDR2 YYDKDF (reference sequence). The V gene lost 0 bases and the J gene lost 5 bases, with 6 bases spanning the gap. The CDR3 sequence: CATSRDNGDTQYF. In DNA, the CDR3 is TGTGCCACCAGCAGAGATAACGGAGATACGCAGTATTTT. The full variable domain, with the rest looked up from reference TRBV15 and TRBJ2-3, is DAMVIQNPRYQVTQFGKPVTLSCSQTLNHNVMYWYQQKSSQAPKLLFHYYDKDFNNEADTPDNFQSRRPNTSFCFLDIRSPGLGDTAMYLCATSRDNGDTQYFGPGTRLTVL.

Details on this clonotype: A junction boundary mismatches the germline segment, possibly from a read error. The V gene is TRBV5-4, the J gene TRBJ2-7; 7 bases align to TRBD1. The germline gives CDR1 SGHNT, CDR2 YYREEE (reference sequence). There are 14 residues in the CDR3. The CDR3 DNA sequence: TGCGCCAGCAGCCAAGACAGGGTATTGAGCGAGCAGTACTTC. Its translation is CASSQDRVLSEQYF.

This clonotype was detected many times. The rearrangement joins TRBV11-1 to TRBJ1-6; TRBD1 might be the D (5 bases). The CDR3 is 14 residues long. Germline CDR1 is SGHAT and CDR2 is FQDESV (reference sequence). V was cut by 3 bases and J by 7 bases, with 10 bases left in between. The CDR3 loop is CASSFDRGNSPLHF. CDR3 DNA sequence: TGTGCCAGCAGCTTCGACAGAGGGAATTCACCCCTCCACTTT. The full variable domain, its missing parts supplied by reference TRBV11-1 and TRBJ1-6, is EAEVAQSPRYKITEKSQAVAFWCDPISGHATLYWYRQILGQGPELLVQFQDESVVDDSQLPKDRFSAERLKGVDSTLKIQPAELGDSAMYLCASSFDRGNSPLHFGNGTRLTVT.

This clonotype was observed at least ten times. The chain has TRBV20-1 and TRBJ1-5; D might be TRBD1 (6 bases). Trimming left V 3 bases short and J 11 bases short, with 17 bases between. The CDR3 is made up of 13 amino acids. In germline, CDR1 is DFQATT, CDR2 SNEGSKA (reference sequence). CDR3 nucleotide sequence: TGCAGTGCTAGTTCAGGGGAAATGCAGACCCAGCATTTT. Encoded protein: CSASSGEMQTQHF.

This clonotype was recorded at least ten times. The V and J genes are TRBV20-1 and TRBJ2-7; 11 bases match TRBD2. The germline CDR1 and CDR2 sequences are DFQATT and SNEGSKA (reference sequence). The CDR3 consists of 15 residues. Trimming removed 0 bases from V and 1 base from J; junction bases left unmatched: 2. CDR3 in DNA: TGCAGTGCTAGAGATAGCGGGAGGGGGTCCTACGAGCAGTACTTC. Protein product: CSARDSGRGSYEQYF.

V and J are TRBV5-6 and TRBJ2-7; D call uncertain. The CDR3 consists of 15 residues. Between the trimmed V and J ends, which lost 4 bases and 3 bases, there was a span of 17 bases. Germline-derived CDR1 and CDR2 are SGHDT and YYEEEE. The CDR3: CASSRREWGNYEQYF. CDR3 nucleotide sequence: TGTGCCAGCAGCCGGCGCGAATGGGGAAACTACGAGCAGTACTTC. Full variable domain (outside the CDR3, taken from reference TRBV5-6 and TRBJ2-7): DAGVTQSPTHLIKTRGQQVTLRCSPKSGHDTVSWYQQALGQGPQFIFQYYEEEERQRGNFPDRFSGHQFPNYSSELNVNALLLGDSALYLCASSRREWGNYEQYFGPGTRLTVT.

In DNA, the CDR3 is TGTGCTGCGGAGTACAGGGGCTACGAGCAGTACTTC. It codes for CAAEYRGYEQYF. V usage is TRBV2 and J usage is TRBJ2-7; TRBD1 agrees at 7 bases. This CDR3 region has 12 residues. The germline gives CDR1 SNHLY, CDR2 FYNNEI.

The genes are TRBV20-1 and TRBJ1-5, with 9 positions matching TRBD1. CDR1 is DFQATT, CDR2 SNEGSKA, per germline (reference sequence). This CDR3 comprises 14 residues. Losses at the gene ends were 6 bases for V and 5 bases for J; bases not matched to a gene: 8. The CDR3 DNA is TGCAGTGCCCCGGACAGGGGAGGAGATCAGCCCCAGCATTTT. Its protein is CSAPDRGGDQPQHF.